Presented here are 3 T cell receptor beta chains from one specimen sequenced in a study of response to subunit inactivated influenza vaccine. A single record per CDR3 protein comes from TCRdb applying MiXCR to the RT-PCR reads. The sample gives 150,000 to 200,000 distinct CDR3 sequences, about a tenth of which show up once; 9.5% to 15% is in the top ten. Source: non-naive T cells sorted from PBMCs, taken roughly 48 days after vaccination. These receptors were taken from a man in his fifties who received an inactivated influenza vaccine.

CDR3 DNA: TGTGCCAGCAGCTTAGGGACAGGACTCTACGAGCAGTACTTC. Its protein product is CASSLGTGLYEQYF. J is TRBJ2-7 and V is TRBV5-8; 8 bases map to TRBD1. Germline trimming cut 2 bases from V and 3 bases from J; bases unmatched to any gene: 4. Germline CDR1 reads SGHTS; CDR2 reads YDEGEE. This CDR3 region has 14 residues.

The rearrangement links TRBV18 to TRBJ2-7; 9 nucleotides match TRBD1. V shed 3 bases, J shed 4 bases, and the junction held 4 bases outside the gene matches. Germline CDR1 is KGHSH and CDR2 is LQKENI. The CDR3 runs to 14 residues. The CDR3 loop reads CASSPVTGGYEQYF. CDR3 in DNA: TGTGCCAGCTCACCTGTGACAGGGGGGTACGAGCAGTACTTC.

This clonotype was seen a handful of times. This rearrangement joins TRBV7-2 to TRBJ1-1, with no clear D. The length of the CDR3 is 14 residues. Germline V CDR1 and CDR2: SGHTA, FQGNSA. The V and J ends lost 5 bases and 5 bases respectively, with 15 bases between them. CDR3 region: CASSLNTAGTEAFF. The CDR3 nucleotides read TGTGCCAGCAGCCTAAATACGGCGGGGACTGAAGCTTTCTTT.